The clone carrying this TCR beta chain was counted a few times. The time point denotes: longitudinal time-point 3. The unsorted libraries originated from 2 million PBMCs that had been stored at -80 C. It was by 5'RACE with 10-nucleotide random UMIs that the cDNA was made. The authors obtained over 160 million TCR-beta sequences from 15-18 subjects per sequencing run. TCRdb analysed the 5' RACE reads with MiXCR anew, one entry per CDR3 protein. Of approximately 47,000 distinct CDR3 sequences in the sample, 13% were seen once. The source of the sample is a study of neurological immune-mediated disorders. CDR3 length: 14 amino acids. Per the germline V gene, CDR1 is SEHNR and CDR2 is FQNEAQ (reference sequence). The J segment lost 3 bases and the V segment lost 3 bases, leaving 1 base of the junction unmatched.

The sample comprised PBMCs. This clonotype originated in a man in his thirties or forties in good health. The V call is TRBV7-9, the J call TRBJ2-2; 7 nucleotides match TRBD1. The CDR3 loop reads CASSFTGDTGELFF. The CDR3 bases are TGTGCCAGCAGCTTCACAGGGGACACCGGGGAGCTGTTTTTT. The full variable domain, in which reference TRBV7-9 and TRBJ2-2 provide the parts outside the CDR3, is DTGVSQNPRHKITKRGQNVTFRCDPISEHNRLYWYRQTLGQGPEFLTYFQNEAQLEKSRLLSDRFSAERPKGSFSTLEIQRTEQGDSAMYLCASSFTGDTGELFFGEGSRLTVL.